These T cell receptor beta chains were read from a single sample in a study of T cells in Graves' hyperthyroidism and ophthalmopathy. MiXCR, applied by TCRdb to the multiplex PCR reads, yields one record per CDR3 protein. This sample has 300,000 to 350,000 distinct CDR3 sequences; about a sixth occur once, and the top ten carry roughly 16%. The source material was blood. The source is a woman aged 35 to 49 with Graves' ophthalmopathy. Both conserved end residues are part of each CDR3. Fields, in order: J gene, V gene, CDR3 protein.

TRBJ2-4 | TRBV11-2 | CASHGEGRDKNIQYF
TRBJ1-1 | TRBV20-1 | CSAREWREGGWTEAFF
TRBJ2-5 | TRBV27 | CASSLSGLARTQGETQYF
TRBJ2-7 | TRBV12-3/TRBV12-4 | CASSFSPYEQYF
TRBJ1-1 | TRBV28 | CASSLWGTGGTEAFF
TRBJ1-2 | TRBV2 | CASSEMYRGGNTF
TRBJ2-7 | TRBV6-1 | CASTTGVGGSSYEQYF
TRBJ1-5 | TRBV7-6 | CASSPLDGSNQPQHF
TRBJ2-5 | TRBV27 | CASSSGLRETQYF
TRBJ2-7 | TRBV6-2/TRBV6-3 | CASSGFGLAGESSYEQYF
TRBJ2-5 | TRBV6-1 | CASTPLLFQETQYF
TRBJ1-2 | TRBV27 | CASSLKGRSVYGYTF
TRBJ2-5 | TRBV7-2 | CASSISPGLVGGPQETQYF
TRBJ2-5 | TRBV15 | CATSRDHTGQETQYF
TRBJ1-5 | TRBV29-1 | CSVGGRNNQPQHF